Listed here are 25 T cell receptor beta chains from one sample, sequenced in a study of response to subunit inactivated influenza vaccine. Each CDR3 protein is one row after TCRdb ran MiXCR on the RT-PCR reads. This table has 560,000 or so distinct CDR3 sequences, around 8% appearing once. Sample: PBMCs from blood, taken less than 30 months after vaccination. The receptors derive from a man between 50 and 75 years old who received an inactivated influenza vaccine.

This clonotype was picked up a small number of times. The chain uses TRBV7-8 and TRBJ2-3; possible D gene TRBD2, 5 bases. Trimming cost V 5 bases and J 0 bases, with 9 bases left between them. This CDR3 contains 14 residues. The germline V gene has CDR1 SGHVS and CDR2 FQNEAQ. In nucleotides, the CDR3 is TGTGCCAGCAGCCCTTGGACTAGCACAGATACGCAGTATTTT. Its translation is CASSPWTSTDTQYF.

This clonotype was counted between two and nine times. The V and J genes are TRBV6-2 or TRBV6-3 and TRBJ2-1, with 8 bases lining up with TRBD2. The CDR3 extends over 15 amino acids. Trimming cost V 0 bases and J 9 bases; bases outside gene matches: 7. Germline CDR1 MNHEY, CDR2 SVGEGT. The CDR3 protein is CASSYSSGGLSEQFF. In DNA form, the CDR3 reads TGTGCCAGCAGTTACTCGTCGGGAGGGCTAAGTGAGCAGTTCTTC.

This clonotype came up many times. The V call is TRBV27, the J call TRBJ2-1; tentative D call: TRBD1 (6 bases). Germline V gives CDR1 MNHEY, CDR2 SMNVEV (reference sequence). CDR3 length: 14 residues. The V and J ends lost 6 bases and 3 bases respectively, with 12 bases between them. The CDR3 is CASSRTGHYNEQFF. Here the CDR3 DNA reads TGTGCCAGCAGCCGGACGGGACACTACAATGAGCAGTTCTTC.

The J gene is TRBJ1-2, the V gene TRBV7-2; D remains ambiguous. CDR3 length: 14 residues. Trimming took 5 bases from V and 6 from J, leaving 16 bases between them. Germline V lookup: CDR1 SGHTA, CDR2 FQGNSA. Written as DNA, the CDR3 is TGTGCCAGCAGCCCGCGGACCCCGACACATGGCTACACCTTC. Residues: CASSPRTPTHGYTF.

This clonotype was seen a handful of times. This sequence joins TRBV5-1 and TRBJ2-5; a weak D match, TRBD1 (6 bases). V lost 4 bases, J lost 6 bases, and 13 bases lay in between. The CDR3 runs 13 residues. Germline loops: CDR1 SGHRS, CDR2 YFSETQ. The chain's CDR3 is CASSPNREKTQYF. CDR3 coding DNA: TGCGCCAGCAGCCCAAACAGGGAGAAGACCCAGTACTTC.

This chain links TRBV29-1 with TRBJ2-7, with 9 bases aligning to TRBD1. CDR3 length equals 16 residues. Unmatched junction bases numbered 9, after V lost 3 bases and J lost 0 bases. The V gene's germline CDR1 is SQVTM and CDR2 ANQGSEA. The CDR3 here is CSVEAGTGWSSYEQYF. The CDR3 DNA is TGCAGCGTTGAGGCCGGGACAGGGTGGAGCTCCTACGAGCAGTACTTC.

The chain is built from TRBV7-8 and TRBJ1-1, with 8 bases lining up with TRBD1. The CDR3 is 17 residues long. From germline, CDR1 is SGHVS and CDR2 FQNEAQ. J gave up 6 bases and V 4 bases, and 16 bases lay outside the gene matches. In DNA, the CDR3 is TGTGCCAGCAGCTCATGGCGGACAGGGAGTCAGTTGGCTGAAGCTTTCTTT. Protein: CASSSWRTGSQLAEAFF.

V gene TRBV27 combines with J gene TRBJ1-1, with unresolved D. The CDR3 loop spans 13 amino acids. V lost 5 bases, J lost 3 bases, and 10 bases lay in between. Germline V gives CDR1 MNHEY, CDR2 SMNVEV (reference sequence). DNA of the CDR3: TGTGCCAGCAGTCCACGGAGCTACACTGAAGCTTTCTTT. Protein product: CASSPRSYTEAFF.

This clonotype was detected a few times. V and J are TRBV5-1 and TRBJ2-4; TRBD1 matches at 7 bases. The V gene's germline CDR1 is SGHRS and CDR2 YFSETQ. This CDR3 has 15 residues. V trimming: 4 bases; J trimming: 8 bases; junction bases outside the gene matches: 12. Here the CDR3 reads CASSMTGTARDIQYF. Written as DNA, the CDR3 is TGCGCCAGCAGCATGACCGGGACAGCGCGGGACATTCAGTACTTC.

This chain connects TRBV7-2 to TRBJ2-3, with D unclear. The CDR3 has 16 amino acids. V lost 5 bases and J lost 3, with 18 bases in between. Per the germline V gene, CDR1 is SGHTA and CDR2 is FQGNSA. The CDR3 coding sequence is TGTGCCAGCAGCGTGTTAGTGCGACCCCCTACAGATACGCAGTATTTT. Translated: CASSVLVRPPTDTQYF.

The chain couples TRBV7-9 to TRBJ2-3; no clear D gene. In germline, CDR1 is SEHNR, CDR2 FQNEAQ (reference sequence). The CDR3 is 15 amino acids. The V and J ends lost 5 bases and 1 base respectively, with 13 bases between them. The CDR3 spells CASSPPSFRTDTQYF. The CDR3, as DNA: TGTGCCAGCAGCCCACCCTCGTTTCGCACAGATACGCAGTATTTT. The complete variable domain, with remaining parts taken from reference TRBV7-9 and TRBJ2-3, reads DTGVSQNPRHKITKRGQNVTFRCDPISEHNRLYWYRQTLGQGPEFLTYFQNEAQLEKSRLLSDRFSAERPKGSFSTLEIQRTEQGDSAMYLCASSPPSFRTDTQYFGPGTRLTVL.

The CDR3 reads CASSEFGGGAENEQFF. As DNA, the CDR3 is TGCGCCAGCAGTGAGTTCGGCGGGGGGGCCGAGAATGAGCAGTTCTTC. The chain couples TRBV10-1 to TRBJ2-1; TRBD2 matches 9 bases. Looked up from germline, CDR1 is WNHNN and CDR2 is SYGVQD (reference sequence). The CDR3 has 16 residues. The ends lost 1 base at V and 7 bases at J; junction bases unmatched: 8.

In this sample, this clonotype turned up a few times. As DNA, the CDR3 is TGCGCCAGCCGAAGGACGCCCTCAAACGAGCAGTACTTC. Its translation is CASRRTPSNEQYF. The V call is TRBV5-1, the J call TRBJ2-7; D unclear. The ends were cut back, 7 bases at V and 5 bases at J, with 16 bases in the middle. Germline V lookup: CDR1 SGHRS, CDR2 YFSETQ. The CDR3 runs to 13 residues.

This CDR3 reads CSARGGLAPPNTGELFF. As DNA, the CDR3 is TGCAGTGCTAGGGGGGGGCTAGCGCCTCCGAACACCGGGGAGCTGTTTTTT. This rearrangement joins TRBV20-1 to TRBJ2-2, with D possibly being TRBD2 (7 bases). From germline, CDR1 is DFQATT and CDR2 SNEGSKA (reference sequence). CDR3 length: 17 amino acids. Trimming cost V 3 bases and J 0 bases, with 17 bases left between them.

This clonotype was counted only a few times. The CDR3 coding sequence is TGCAGTGCTAGAGGGGACAGGAATCAGCCCCAGCATTTT. Amino acid sequence: CSARGDRNQPQHF. V is TRBV20-1 and J is TRBJ1-5; 8 nucleotides align to TRBD1. The CDR3 has 13 amino acids. Looked up from germline, CDR1 is DFQATT and CDR2 is SNEGSKA (reference sequence). Trimming removed 1 base from V and 4 bases from J; junction bases left unmatched: 0.

This clonotype was seen a few times. V and J are TRBV20-1 and TRBJ2-7; D gene unclear. V gave up 8 bases and J gave up 3 bases, with 14 bases separating them. CDR1 and CDR2 from the germline V gene are DFQATT and SNEGSKA (reference sequence). CDR3 length: 12 residues. CDR3 sequence reads: CSFGSNVYEQYF. CDR3 nucleotide sequence: TGCAGTTTTGGATCGAATGTCTACGAGCAGTACTTC.

The rearrangement uses TRBV29-1 and TRBJ2-3; D not certain. The CDR3 is 12 residues long. The germline V and J ends were trimmed by 3 bases and 1 base, with 5 bases remaining between them. Germline V gives CDR1 SQVTM, CDR2 ANQGSEA. CDR3 in DNA: TGCAGCGTTGACGTTCGCACAGATACGCAGTATTTT. This encodes CSVDVRTDTQYF.

J is TRBJ2-3 and V is TRBV6-4, with 7 bases that match TRBD1. Losses at the gene ends were 4 bases for V and 4 bases for J; bases not matched to a gene: 14. Germline V gene sequence: CDR1 MRHNA, CDR2 SNTAGT. The CDR3 contains 17 residues. CDR3 DNA sequence: TGTGCCAGCAGTGCATCACAGGGGTTAAGAGGTGCAGATACGCAGTATTTT. It is translated as CASSASQGLRGADTQYF.

The chain is built from TRBV4-3 and TRBJ2-4, with D perhaps TRBD1 (7 bases). Germline V gene sequence: CDR1 LGHNA, CDR2 YSLEER. Trimming took 1 base from V and 0 from J, leaving 19 bases between them. This CDR3 has 19 residues. CDR3: CASSQVTGTVNLAKNIQYF. The CDR3 nucleotides are TGCGCCAGCAGCCAAGTGACAGGGACTGTGAATCTAGCCAAAAACATTCAGTACTTC.

The gene calls are TRBV28 and TRBJ2-3; the match to TRBD1 covers 8 bases. V shed 4 bases, J shed 8 bases, and the junction held 14 bases outside the gene matches. This CDR3 has 16 amino acids. From germline, CDR1 is MDHEN and CDR2 SYDVKM. The CDR3 is CASSSPSTGAKGTQYF. DNA for the CDR3: TGTGCCAGCAGTTCACCCTCGACAGGGGCGAAGGGTACGCAGTATTTT.

This clonotype was seen a handful of times. V is TRBV12-3 or TRBV12-4 and J is TRBJ1-1; a weak D match, TRBD1 (5 bases). The V gene lost 3 bases and the J gene lost 0 bases, with 8 bases spanning the gap. This CDR3 has 14 residues. CDR3 in amino acids: CASSFEGLNTEAFF. CDR3 in DNA: TGTGCCAGCAGTTTCGAGGGGCTGAACACTGAAGCTTTCTTT.

This clonotype was recorded a few times. Written as DNA, the CDR3 is TGTGCCACTCGGACTAGCGGGGGGGCAGGAGAGACCCAGTACTTC. This codes for CATRTSGGAGETQYF. The chain has TRBV10-3 and TRBJ2-5, with 15 bases matching TRBD2. Losses at the gene ends were 10 bases for V and 4 bases for J; bases not matched to a gene: 7. The CDR3 spans 15 residues. Looked up from germline, CDR1 is ENHRY and CDR2 is SYGVKD.

This clonotype was counted ten times or more. The chain joins TRBV5-8 to TRBJ2-3; 10 bases match TRBD2. The germline V gene encodes CDR1 SGHTS and CDR2 YDEGEE. V dropped 4 bases and J dropped 4; count of bases not matched to a gene: 6. The length of the CDR3 is 15 residues. The chain's CDR3 is CASSPLAGDSDTQYF. The CDR3 DNA follows: TGTGCCAGCAGCCCTCTAGCGGGAGACTCAGATACGCAGTATTTT.

In its sample, this clonotype was seen a few times. V and J are TRBV5-1 and TRBJ2-1; 8 bases match TRBD2. The CDR3 sequence is 15 residues long. CDR1 SGHRS and CDR2 YFSETQ come from the germline V gene. V was pared by 4 bases and J by 0 bases, with 3 bases of the junction left unmatched. CDR3 DNA: TGCGCCAGCAGCGACGGGGGGGCCTCCTACAATGAGCAGTTCTTC. It codes for CASSDGGASYNEQFF.

This clonotype was observed many times. The V gene is TRBV29-1, the J gene TRBJ1-1; D possibly corresponds to TRBD1 (6 bases). The CDR3 runs to 11 residues. The germline CDR1 and CDR2 sequences are SQVTM and ANQGSEA. V was pared by 4 bases and J by 6 bases, with 9 bases between. CDR3 protein: CSVATGPEAFF. The CDR3 DNA is TGCAGCGTTGCTACAGGGCCTGAAGCTTTCTTT.